Below, 18 T cell receptor beta chains from the same sample are listed, as sequenced in a study of T cells after yellow fever vaccination. Each CDR3 protein is one row after TCRdb ran MiXCR on the 5' RACE reads. The repertoire includes around 300,000 distinct CDR3 sequences, roughly 4.3% of them detected once, and just under 25% sits in the top ten. Sequenced material: PBMCs, taken 5 days after the yellow fever booster vaccination. These TCRs come from a young man who received the YFV17D yellow fever vaccine.

The chain recombines TRBV29-1 with TRBJ2-7; 9 bases agree with TRBD2. The CDR3 totals 13 residues. In germline, CDR1 is SQVTM, CDR2 ANQGSEA. The V and J ends lost 5 bases and 3 bases, in that order; junction bases with no gene match: 5. CDR3 amino acids: CSVRLAALYEQYF. CDR3 DNA: TGCAGCGTTAGACTAGCGGCACTCTACGAGCAGTACTTC.

The chain is built from TRBV12-3 or TRBV12-4 and TRBJ1-1; no clear D. V lost 4 bases to trimming and J lost 3 bases, with 15 bases between them. This CDR3 contains 15 residues. CDR3 region: CASSYSFSLYTEAFF. In DNA form, the CDR3 reads TGTGCCAGCAGTTATTCTTTTAGTTTGTACACTGAAGCTTTCTTT.

This clonotype showed up just a few times. The rearrangement links TRBV5-1 to TRBJ1-4; D is possibly TRBD1 (6 bases). Germline CDR1 SGHRS, CDR2 YFSETQ. The CDR3 contains 19 residues. Trimming removed 4 bases from V and 0 bases from J, with 22 bases in between. CDR3 DNA sequence: TGCGCCAGCAGCCCCTTCCCTGGACAGAGGACTGCAACTAATGAAAAACTGTTTTTT. Translating it yields CASSPFPGQRTATNEKLFF.

The chain is built from TRBV29-1 and TRBJ2-5; D not resolved. Germline V lookup: CDR1 SQVTM, CDR2 ANQGSEA. V was clipped by 8 bases and J by 1 base, with 14 bases between them. There are 13 residues in the CDR3. The CDR3 nucleotides are TGCAGCTCCCGTGGGCAGCTCCAAGAGACCCAGTACTTC. Encoded protein: CSSRGQLQETQYF.

The chain combines TRBV12-3 or TRBV12-4 with TRBJ2-1; possibly TRBD2 for D (5 bases). Trimming removed 5 bases from V and 6 bases from J, with 11 bases in between. The CDR3 consists of 13 residues. CDR3 sequence: CASSRGASNEQFF. CDR3 DNA sequence: TGTGCCAGCAGTCGGGGAGCCTCCAATGAGCAGTTCTTC.

This chain links TRBV28 with TRBJ2-7; 7 nucleotides match TRBD2. The CDR3 length is 15 residues. V lost 5 bases, J lost 9 bases, and 16 bases stayed unmatched. The germline V gene has CDR1 MDHEN and CDR2 SYDVKM. The DNA for the CDR3 is TGTGCCAGCAGTGCACCCGGGACTACCGGGGTTGCGCAGTACGTC. Residues: CASSAPGTTGVAQYV.

There are a few counts of this clonotype. This chain links TRBV6-5 with TRBJ2-7; D might be TRBD1 (5 bases). The V end was cut by 5 bases, the J end by 3 bases, with 20 bases between. Looked up from germline, CDR1 is MNHEY and CDR2 is SVGAGI. There are 16 residues in the CDR3. CDR3 nucleotide sequence: TGTGCCAGCAGTCTCTCCCAGGGCTCAGGGATCTACGAGCAGTACTTC. It encodes CASSLSQGSGIYEQYF.

The chain couples TRBV29-1 to TRBJ1-6; D not certain. The CDR3 has 14 residues. In germline, CDR1 is SQVTM, CDR2 ANQGSEA. V lost 5 bases and J lost 4, with 12 bases in between. The CDR3 region has the DNA TGCAGCGTTAGCCTGGGTCAGTATAATTCACCCCTCCACTTT. Amino acids: CSVSLGQYNSPLHF.

Turning to this clonotype: A much larger clone differs by one base, so this may be a read error. The V call is TRBV7-2, the J call TRBJ2-5; no reliable D call. V dropped 7 bases and J dropped 6 bases, with 18 bases sitting between them. Per germline, CDR1 SGHTA and CDR2 FQGNSA. There are 14 residues in the CDR3. The CDR3 region has the DNA TGTGCCAGCAACGTCCCCGAACGGCGGAAGACCCAGTACTTC. Encoded protein: CASNVPERRKTQYF. Based on the CDR3 plus reference TRBV7-2 and TRBJ2-5, the full variable domain is GAGVSQSPSNKVTEKGKDVELRCDPISGHTALYWYRQSLGQGLEFLIYFQGNSAPDKSGLPSDRFSAERTGGSVSTLTIQRTQQEDSAVYLCASNVPERRKTQYFGPGTRLLVL.

This clonotype was observed a handful of times. The chain combines TRBV20-1 with TRBJ2-3, with TRBD2 matching over 9 bases. This CDR3 region has 16 residues. Trimming at V came to 4 bases and at J to 5 bases, leaving 13 bases not matched to a gene. Germline loops: CDR1 DFQATT, CDR2 SNEGSKA (reference sequence). The chain's CDR3 is CSAIILGGGAEDTQYF. The CDR3 nucleotides read TGCAGTGCTATTATCCTCGGCGGGGGGGCTGAAGATACGCAGTATTTT.

There are a few counts of this clonotype. The chain couples TRBV10-1 to TRBJ2-3; TRBD1 aligns across 11 bases. Germline values: CDR1 WNHNN, CDR2 SYGVQD (reference sequence). The V segment lost 4 bases and the J segment 4 bases; nucleotides outside the gene matches: 4. The CDR3 has 15 amino acids. This chain's CDR3 is CASSGTGGGPDTQYF. The CDR3 DNA reads as TGCGCCAGCAGTGGGACAGGGGGCGGCCCAGATACGCAGTATTTT.

This clonotype has more than one count but fewer than ten. This chain connects TRBV4-1 to TRBJ1-5; no definite D call. Trimming cost V 0 bases and J 6 bases, with 9 bases left between them. CDR1 is MGHRA and CDR2 is YSYEKL in the germline V gene. The CDR3 is made up of 14 amino acids. The CDR3 here is CASSQDSGFQPQHF. The CDR3 DNA sequence: TGCGCCAGCAGCCAAGATAGCGGGTTTCAGCCCCAGCATTTT.

In this sample, this clonotype turned up many times. The V call is TRBV20-1, the J call TRBJ2-3, with a possible D match to TRBD2 (7 bases). Germline lookup yields CDR1 DFQATT and CDR2 SNEGSKA (reference sequence). With 1 base removed from V and 1 base from J, the gap between germline ends came to 15 bases. There are 16 residues in the CDR3. CDR3 loop: CSARARGGFRTDTQYF. CDR3 bases: TGCAGTGCTAGAGCGAGGGGGGGCTTTCGCACAGATACGCAGTATTTT.

This clonotype was detected ten times or more. The chain is built from TRBV2 and TRBJ2-3; 8 nucleotides agree with TRBD2. The CDR3 covers 15 residues. J lost 2 bases, V lost 3 bases, and 4 bases had no gene match. Germline-derived CDR1 and CDR2 are SNHLY and FYNNEI. The CDR3 region has the DNA TGTGCCAGCAGTGATGGAGCGGGGGACACAGATACGCAGTATTTT. Protein product: CASSDGAGDTDTQYF.

V and J are TRBV15 and TRBJ1-1, with 10 nucleotides matching TRBD1. CDR3 size: 16 residues. With 3 bases clipped from V and 1 base from J, the junction kept 5 bases outside the gene matches. In germline, CDR1 is LNHNV, CDR2 YYDKDF (reference sequence). The CDR3 here is CATSSDRGRGNTEAFF. The CDR3 bases are TGTGCCACCAGCAGTGACAGGGGGCGTGGGAACACTGAAGCTTTCTTT. Combining the CDR3 with reference TRBV15 and TRBJ1-1 gives the whole variable domain DAMVIQNPRYQVTQFGKPVTLSCSQTLNHNVMYWYQQKSSQAPKLLFHYYDKDFNNEADTPDNFQSRRPNTSFCFLDIRSPGLGDTAMYLCATSSDRGRGNTEAFFGQGTRLTVV.

This clonotype was counted many times. The chain has TRBV3-1 and TRBJ1-1; TRBD1 matches 7 bases. Germline V gene data show CDR1 as LGHDT and CDR2 as YNNKEL (reference sequence). V shed 4 bases and J 7 bases; nucleotides not matched to a gene: 15. The CDR3 covers 16 residues. The CDR3 DNA reads as TGTGCCAGCAGCCCTTGGGAGACAGGGACCCCCTATGAAGCTTTCTTT. This encodes CASSPWETGTPYEAFF. Combining the CDR3 with reference TRBV3-1 and TRBJ1-1 gives the whole variable domain DTAVSQTPKYLVTQMGNDKSIKCEQNLGHDTMYWYKQDSKKFLKIMFSYNNKELIINETVPNRFSPKSPDKAHLNLHINSLELGDSAVYFCASSPWETGTPYEAFFGQGTRLTVV.

This clonotype was counted only a few times. The CDR3 bases are TGTGCCAGCAGTGAGACGTTATCGGGGAACACTGAAGCTTTCTTT. It translates to CASSETLSGNTEAFF. This chain links TRBV28 with TRBJ1-1, with unresolved D. This CDR3 comprises 15 residues. V shed 5 bases and J shed 1 base, with 14 bases lying between them. CDR1 and CDR2 from the germline V gene are MDHEN and SYDVKM.

In this sample, this clonotype turned up many times. The chain uses TRBV6-4 and TRBJ1-1; D ambiguous. Looked up from germline, CDR1 is MRHNA and CDR2 is SNTAGT. The CDR3 runs to 14 residues. Trimming cost V 0 bases and J 1 base, with 6 bases left between them. The CDR3 DNA reads TGTGCCAGCAGTGACTCGTCGGGGAACACTGAAGCTTTCTTT. Translation gives CASSDSSGNTEAFF.